These 27 T cell receptor beta chains share one sample of origin, sequenced in a study of identical twins (dated by TCRdb to the mid-2010s). Library creation used 5' RACE. The reads were generated on an Illumina HiSeq 2000. TCRdb redid the processing of the public reads, applying fastp at Q25 and MiXCR, and retained in-frame beta chains. Here each entry gathers all rows of one CDR3 protein and keeps the most common genes and DNA. Within this sample are approximately 890,000 distinct CDR3 sequences, with approximately 13% of them counted one time only. 1.5% to 2% of the sample is in the top ten clones. The sample was also reused in another study, on yellow fever vaccine responses in identical twins.

Material: PBMCs. The receptor set was obtained from a woman between 18 and 29 years old in good health.

This clonotype was observed a handful of times. The genes are TRBV12-3 or TRBV12-4 and TRBJ1-2, with TRBD1 matching over 9 bases. The junction had 9 bases not matched to a gene; V was cut back by 5 bases and J by 2 bases. The CDR3 totals 16 residues. CDR3 DNA sequence: TGTGCCAGCAGTACTAGTCCCGGGACAGGGAACTATGGCTACACCTTC. Translation gives CASSTSPGTGNYGYTF.

In this sample, this clonotype turned up a few times. The rearrangement links TRBV9 to TRBJ2-3; 8 bases align to TRBD2. The CDR3 contains 15 residues. V lost 2 bases to trimming and J lost 4 bases; unmatched junction nucleotides: 6. CDR1 and CDR2 (germline): SGDLS, YYNGEE. In DNA form, the CDR3 reads TGTGCCAGCAGCGTTCGGGGGGGCCGGTCAGATACGCAGTATTTT. Residues: CASSVRGGRSDTQYF.

The chain has TRBV20-1 and TRBJ1-2, with D maybe TRBD1 (5 bases). V was pared by 3 bases and J by 1 base, with 15 bases between. This CDR3 is 15 amino acids long. CDR1 is DFQATT, CDR2 SNEGSKA, per germline (reference sequence). The CDR3 reads CSASAFPGINYGYTF. In DNA form, the CDR3 reads TGCAGTGCTAGTGCTTTCCCAGGGATTAACTATGGCTACACCTTC.

The chain is built from TRBV7-9 and TRBJ2-3; 8 bases fit TRBD2. The CDR3 consists of 16 residues. CDR1 is SEHNR and CDR2 is FQNEAQ in the germline V gene (reference sequence). The trim removed 6 bases at V and 6 bases at J, leaving 14 bases unmatched. In nucleotides, the CDR3 is TGTGCCAGCAGATTATATAGCGGGGCCCGGGCCGATACGCAGTATTTT. It translates to CASRLYSGARADTQYF. Filled out from reference TRBV7-9 and TRBJ2-3, the complete variable domain reads DTGVSQNPRHKITKRGQNVTFRCDPISEHNRLYWYRQTLGQGPEFLTYFQNEAQLEKSRLLSDRFSAERPKGSFSTLEIQRTEQGDSAMYLCASRLYSGARADTQYFGPGTRLTVL.

V is TRBV20-1 and J is TRBJ2-7, with D perhaps matching TRBD2 (7 bases). The CDR3 is made up of 16 amino acids. Germline V CDR1 and CDR2: DFQATT, SNEGSKA (reference sequence). Trimming left V 0 bases short and J 0 bases short, with 15 bases between. The CDR3 region is CSAREGASGYSYEQYF. DNA for the CDR3: TGCAGTGCTAGAGAGGGGGCTAGCGGCTACTCCTACGAGCAGTACTTC.

This clonotype was counted only a few times. With a much larger clone just one base away, this may be a read error. The chain uses TRBV5-5 and TRBJ2-7; no clear D. V was trimmed by 2 bases and J by 5 bases, leaving 5 bases between them. The CDR3 totals 11 residues. CDR1 and CDR2 (germline): SGHKS, YYEKEE (reference sequence). The CDR3 DNA follows: TGTGCCAGCAGCTTTGACCACGAGCAGTACTTC. It translates to CASSFDHEQYF. Variable domain in full (rest from reference TRBV5-5 and TRBJ2-7): DAGVTQSPTHLIKTRGQQVTLRCSPISGHKSVSWYQQVLGQGPQFIFQYYEKEERGRGNFPDRFSARQFPNYSSELNVNALLLGDSALYLCASSFDHEQYFGPGTRLTVT.

This clonotype was seen only a few times. The V call is TRBV2, the J call TRBJ1-6; the match to TRBD1 covers 9 bases. V trimming: 6 bases; J trimming: 5 bases; junction bases outside the gene matches: 5. The CDR3 length is 15 residues. Germline V gives CDR1 SNHLY, CDR2 FYNNEI. CDR3 in DNA: TGTGCCAGCAGGGTATGGACAGGGGATAATTCACCCCTCCACTTT. Translating it yields CASRVWTGDNSPLHF.

This clonotype was seen at least ten times. The CDR3 reads CASRRTSGAYNEQFF. CDR3 sequence (DNA): TGTGCCAGCAGACGGACTAGCGGGGCCTACAATGAGCAGTTCTTC. The chain recombines TRBV12-3 or TRBV12-4 with TRBJ2-1; TRBD2 matches 12 bases. V shed 6 bases and J 2 bases; nucleotides not matched to a gene: 2. This CDR3 contains 15 residues.

This clonotype was observed a handful of times. V is TRBV5-1 and J is TRBJ2-6; D may match TRBD1 or TRBD2 (5 bases each). This CDR3 spans 18 amino acids. Deletions cut 5 bases from V and 0 bases from J, with 18 bases between. The germline CDR1 and CDR2 sequences are SGHRS and YFSETQ. CDR3 in amino acids: CASRYRTGPISGANVLTF. CDR3 bases: TGCGCCAGCAGATACCGGACGGGGCCAATCTCTGGGGCCAACGTCCTGACTTTC. The whole variable domain, filled in from reference TRBV5-1 and TRBJ2-6, reads KAGVTQTPRYLIKTRGQQVTLSCSPISGHRSVSWYQQTPGQGLQFLFEYFSETQRNKGNFPGRFSGRQFSNSRSEMNVSTLELGDSALYLCASRYRTGPISGANVLTFGAGSRLTVL.

This clonotype was detected ten times or more. The chain joins TRBV5-1 to TRBJ2-2; D gene unclear. Trimming pared 5 bases from V and 4 bases from J, leaving 9 bases between. The CDR3 is 13 amino acids. The germline gives CDR1 SGHRS, CDR2 YFSETQ. The CDR3 bases are TGCGCCAGCAGTCCCTCTAGCACCGGGGAGCTGTTTTTT. It translates to CASSPSSTGELFF.

This clonotype was seen only a few times. The V call is TRBV2, the J call TRBJ2-1; D is unresolved. This CDR3 region has 14 residues. V was pared by 4 bases and J by 7 bases, with 14 bases between. Germline values: CDR1 SNHLY, CDR2 FYNNEI. Here the CDR3 DNA reads TGTGCCAGCAGTGTTAGCCTAAATCGTAATGAGCAGTTCTTC. Its protein is CASSVSLNRNEQFF.

There are a few counts of this clonotype. This chain links TRBV29-1 with TRBJ2-3; 14 bases fit TRBD2. Germline V lookup: CDR1 SQVTM, CDR2 ANQGSEA. The CDR3 loop spans 18 amino acids. V was pared by 4 bases and J by 3 bases, with 12 bases of the junction left unmatched. CDR3 coding DNA: TGCAGCGTTGCTGGGGAGACTAGCGGGAGGGTCTCGACAGATACGCAGTATTTT. Residues: CSVAGETSGRVSTDTQYF.

This clonotype was seen ten or more times. This chain connects TRBV12-3 or TRBV12-4 to TRBJ2-1; the D is unclear. CDR3 length: 14 residues. V shed 6 bases and J shed 8 bases, with 17 bases lying between them. CDR3 amino acids: CASRPMGRRHEQFF. Written as DNA, the CDR3 is TGTGCCAGCAGGCCAATGGGAAGACGGCATGAGCAGTTCTTC.

This clonotype was detected only a few times. The chain uses TRBV6-5 and TRBJ2-3; 10 bases line up with TRBD2. The germline V gene has CDR1 MNHEY and CDR2 SVGAGI. There are 17 residues in the CDR3. Unmatched junction bases numbered 7, after V lost 0 bases and J lost 4 bases. The CDR3 is CASSYSWLAGVADTQYF. Written as DNA, the CDR3 is TGTGCCAGCAGTTACTCGTGGCTAGCGGGAGTGGCAGATACGCAGTATTTT.

The chain uses TRBV7-9 and TRBJ2-5, with 8 bases that match TRBD2. Germline trimming cut 3 bases from V and 5 bases from J; bases unmatched to any gene: 5. Germline CDR1 is SEHNR and CDR2 is FQNEAQ (reference sequence). This CDR3 has 14 amino acids. In DNA form, the CDR3 reads TGTGCCAGCAGCTTTACAAGCGGGAGCGAGACCCAGTACTTC. It encodes CASSFTSGSETQYF.

The table lists this clonotype with many counts. The V call is TRBV29-1, the J call TRBJ2-7; TRBD1 aligns across 7 bases. The V gene's germline CDR1 is SQVTM and CDR2 ANQGSEA. The CDR3 loop spans 12 amino acids. V was pared by 5 bases and J by 6 bases, with 7 bases of the junction left unmatched. This CDR3 reads CSVQSTGSEQYF. The DNA for the CDR3 is TGCAGCGTTCAATCGACAGGGTCCGAGCAGTACTTC.

This clonotype was seen repeatedly, ten times or more. The V and J genes are TRBV6-5 and TRBJ1-2; D is ambiguous. Trimming removed 4 bases at V and 6 bases at J, with 15 bases between. Per the germline V gene, CDR1 is MNHEY and CDR2 is SVGAGI. This CDR3 comprises 14 residues. In DNA form, the CDR3 reads TGTGCCAGCAGTTCCCTACACCTGGGAGATGGCTACACCTTC. This encodes CASSSLHLGDGYTF.

This clonotype was picked up a small number of times. The rearrangement links TRBV7-9 to TRBJ2-5, with 9 positions matching TRBD1. CDR1 is SEHNR and CDR2 is FQNEAQ in the germline V gene (reference sequence). CDR3 size: 16 residues. The V segment lost 5 bases and the J segment 1 base; nucleotides outside the gene matches: 8. CDR3 region: CASSLGTGISQETQYF. The DNA for the CDR3 is TGTGCCAGCAGCCTTGGGACAGGGATTTCCCAAGAGACCCAGTACTTC.

This clonotype was counted between two and nine times. J is TRBJ1-6 and V is TRBV5-1; 7 bases map to TRBD1. The CDR3 loop spans 16 amino acids. After removal of 3 bases from V and 6 bases from J, the junction contained 9 bases not matched to a gene. Germline assignment: CDR1 SGHRS and CDR2 YFSETQ. CDR3 coding DNA: TGCGCCAGCAGCTCGGGTAATACAGGGGTTAATTCACCCCTCCACTTT. Its translation: CASSSGNTGVNSPLHF.

The gene calls are TRBV12-3 or TRBV12-4 and TRBJ2-1; 12 positions agree with TRBD1. This CDR3 spans 18 amino acids. J gave up 0 bases and V 4 bases, and 7 bases lay outside the gene matches. The CDR3 protein is CASSSGTGGMFSYNEQFF. CDR3 nucleotide sequence: TGTGCCAGCAGTTCGGGGACAGGGGGCATGTTCTCCTACAATGAGCAGTTCTTC.

The sample holds a few counts of this clonotype. The CDR3 DNA follows: TGCGCCAGCACGGGGGGCCTGGGGGAGCAGTTCTTC. Its translation: CASTGGLGEQFF. J is TRBJ2-1 and V is TRBV10-1; the D gene is possibly TRBD2 (7 bases). The V end was cut by 7 bases, the J end by 10 bases, with 14 bases between. Germline CDR1 WNHNN, CDR2 SYGVQD (reference sequence). CDR3 length: 12 residues.

The rearrangement links TRBV6-1 to TRBJ2-7; 7 bases fit TRBD1. CDR3 length equals 17 residues. The junction had 11 bases not matched to a gene; V was cut back by 2 bases and J by 1 base. Germline loops: CDR1 MNHNS, CDR2 SASEGT. CDR3 sequence (DNA): TGTGCCAGCAGTGAATCAATTGGGACAGAGCGGTCCTACGAGCAGTACGTC. Encoded protein: CASSESIGTERSYEQYV.

The rearrangement joins TRBV20-1 to TRBJ2-3, with D possibly matching TRBD2 (5 bases). There are 15 residues in the CDR3. CDR1 is DFQATT and CDR2 is SNEGSKA in the germline V gene (reference sequence). Deletions cut 3 bases from V and 2 bases from J, with 15 bases between. CDR3 DNA: TGCAGTGCTAGGTTGCCTAGCTCCCTCACAGATACGCAGTATTTT. Amino acid sequence: CSARLPSSLTDTQYF.

The rearrangement links TRBV7-9 to TRBJ1-2; tentatively, D is TRBD1 (6 bases). The length of the CDR3 is 14 residues. Between the trimmed V and J ends, which lost 5 bases and 2 bases, there was a span of 12 bases. Germline CDR1 reads SEHNR; CDR2 reads FQNEAQ (reference sequence). The CDR3 DNA reads TGTGCCAGCAGCGACAGGAAATTAAACTATGGCTACACCTTC. Its protein is CASSDRKLNYGYTF.

This clonotype has at least ten counts. This chain uses TRBV5-1 with TRBJ2-1; no clear D gene. Germline CDR1 and CDR2: SGHRS and YFSETQ. V lost 4 bases to trimming and J lost 4 bases, with 15 bases between them. The CDR3 is 15 residues long. CDR3 sequence reads: CASSTPGPTYNEQFF. DNA for the CDR3: TGCGCCAGCAGCACTCCCGGGCCCACTTACAATGAGCAGTTCTTC.

This clonotype was recorded only once. The chain couples TRBV20-1 to TRBJ2-5; TRBD1 matches at 8 bases. The V gene's germline CDR1 is DFQATT and CDR2 SNEGSKA (reference sequence). The CDR3 contains 15 residues. Losses at the gene ends were 6 bases for V and 2 bases for J; bases not matched to a gene: 11. DNA of the CDR3: TGCAGTGCACCCAACACCGGACAGGGTCAAGAGACCCAGTACTTC. It specifies CSAPNTGQGQETQYF.

This clonotype showed up just a few times. This sequence joins TRBV25-1 and TRBJ2-7, with D tentatively TRBD1 or TRBD2 (5 bases each). V dropped 6 bases and J dropped 3 bases, with 18 bases sitting between them. In germline, CDR1 is MGHDK, CDR2 SYGVNS. The CDR3 sequence is 15 residues long. CDR3 nucleotides: TGTGCCAGCAGCCCTCGGGACGGAAATCTCTACGAGCAGTACTTC. It specifies CASSPRDGNLYEQYF.